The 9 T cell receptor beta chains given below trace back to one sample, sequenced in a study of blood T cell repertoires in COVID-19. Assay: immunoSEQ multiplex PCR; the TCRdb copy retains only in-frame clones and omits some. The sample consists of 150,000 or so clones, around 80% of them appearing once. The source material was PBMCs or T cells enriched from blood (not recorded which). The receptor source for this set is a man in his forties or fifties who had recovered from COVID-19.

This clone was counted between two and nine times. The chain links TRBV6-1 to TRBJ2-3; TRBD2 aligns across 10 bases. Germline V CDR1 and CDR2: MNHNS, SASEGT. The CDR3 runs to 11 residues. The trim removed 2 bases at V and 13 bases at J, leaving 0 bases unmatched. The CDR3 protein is CASSETSGEYF. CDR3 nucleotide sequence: TGTGCCAGCAGTGAAACTAGCGGGGAGTATTTT.

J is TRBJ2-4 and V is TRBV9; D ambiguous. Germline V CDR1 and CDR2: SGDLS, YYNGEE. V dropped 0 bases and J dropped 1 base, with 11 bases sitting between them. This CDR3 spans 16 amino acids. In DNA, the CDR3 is TGTGCCAGCAGCGTAGAGTTGAGAGGCGCCAAAAACATTCAGTACTTC. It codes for CASSVELRGAKNIQYF.

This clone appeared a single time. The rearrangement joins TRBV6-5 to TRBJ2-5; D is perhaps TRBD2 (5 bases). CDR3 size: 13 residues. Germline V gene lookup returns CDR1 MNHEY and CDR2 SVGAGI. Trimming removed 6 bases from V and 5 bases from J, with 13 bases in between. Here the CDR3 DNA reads TGTGCCAGCAGGCCGCCTGTAGCGGAGACCCAGTACTTC. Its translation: CASRPPVAETQYF.

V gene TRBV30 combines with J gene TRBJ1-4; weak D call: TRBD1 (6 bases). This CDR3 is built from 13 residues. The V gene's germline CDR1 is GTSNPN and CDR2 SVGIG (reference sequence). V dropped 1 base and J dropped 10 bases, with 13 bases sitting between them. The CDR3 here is CAWSAYREGKLFF. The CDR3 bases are TGTGCCTGGAGTGCTTACAGGGAGGGAAAACTGTTTTTT.

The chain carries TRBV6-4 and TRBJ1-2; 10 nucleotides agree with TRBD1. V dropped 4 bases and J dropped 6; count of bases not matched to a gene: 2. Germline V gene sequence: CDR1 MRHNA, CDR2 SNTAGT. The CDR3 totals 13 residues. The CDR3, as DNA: TGTGCCAGCAGTGCGGGACAGGGGCATGGCTACACCTTC. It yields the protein CASSAGQGHGYTF.

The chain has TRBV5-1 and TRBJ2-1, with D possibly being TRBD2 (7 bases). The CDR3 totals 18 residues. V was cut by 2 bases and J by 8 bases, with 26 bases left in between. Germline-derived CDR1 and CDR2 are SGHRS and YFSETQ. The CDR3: CASSLSGGWIDNEDEQFF. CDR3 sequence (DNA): TGCGCCAGCAGCTTATCGGGGGGCTGGATTGACAATGAGGATGAGCAGTTCTTC. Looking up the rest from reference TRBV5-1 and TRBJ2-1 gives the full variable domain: KAGVTQTPRYLIKTRGQQVTLSCSPISGHRSVSWYQQTPGQGLQFLFEYFSETQRNKGNFPGRFSGRQFSNSRSEMNVSTLELGDSALYLCASSLSGGWIDNEDEQFFGPGTRLTVL.

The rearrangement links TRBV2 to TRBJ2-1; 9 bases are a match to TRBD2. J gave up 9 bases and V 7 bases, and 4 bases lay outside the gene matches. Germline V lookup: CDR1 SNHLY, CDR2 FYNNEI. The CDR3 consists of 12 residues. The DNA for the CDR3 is TGTGCCAGCACGGGACTAGCCGGTGAGCAGTTCTTC. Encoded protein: CASTGLAGEQFF.

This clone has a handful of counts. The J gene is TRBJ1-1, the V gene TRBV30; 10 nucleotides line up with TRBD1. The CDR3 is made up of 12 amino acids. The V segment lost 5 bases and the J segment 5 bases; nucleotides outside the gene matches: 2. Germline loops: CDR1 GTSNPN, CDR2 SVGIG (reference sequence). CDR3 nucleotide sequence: TGTGCCTGGGGACAGGGGGAAACTGAAGCTTTCTTT. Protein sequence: CAWGQGETEAFF.

The CDR3 nucleotides read TGTGCCAGCAGGGGGACAGGGGTTAGCAATCAGCCCCAGCATTTT. Amino acids: CASRGTGVSNQPQHF. V is TRBV2 and J is TRBJ1-5, with 10 positions matching TRBD1. CDR3 length: 15 amino acids. Per the germline V gene, CDR1 is SNHLY and CDR2 is FYNNEI. Trimming removed 6 bases from V and 0 bases from J; junction bases left unmatched: 2. Drawing the rest from reference TRBV2 and TRBJ1-5, the complete variable domain is EPEVTQTPSHQVTQMGQEVILRCVPISNHLYFYWYRQILGQKVEFLVSFYNNEISEKSEIFDDQFSVERPDGSNFTLKIRSTKLEDSAMYFCASRGTGVSNQPQHFGDGTRLSIL.